This is a list of T cell receptor beta chains from one sample in a study of T cells in Graves' hyperthyroidism and ophthalmopathy. A single record per CDR3 protein comes from TCRdb applying MiXCR to the multiplex PCR reads. Of a few hundred thousand distinct CDR3 sequences listed, approximately 16% are singletons. The sequenced material came from blood. Receptors were obtained from a woman aged 55-75 years with Graves' ophthalmopathy. The CDR3 runs from the conserved cysteine through the conserved F or W. D genes are given only for firm matches.

d_gene: -
j_gene: TRBJ2-1
v_gene: TRBV29-1
CDR3aa: CSDRASYNEQFF

d_gene: -
j_gene: TRBJ1-5
v_gene: TRBV28
CDR3aa: CASREVLDQPQHF

d_gene: TRBD1
j_gene: TRBJ1-1
v_gene: TRBV27
CDR3aa: CASRVWTGSMNTEAFF

d_gene: -
j_gene: TRBJ2-1
v_gene: TRBV20-1
CDR3aa: CSARDESNYNEQFF

d_gene: -
j_gene: TRBJ2-2
v_gene: TRBV27
CDR3aa: CASSARDTINTGELFF

d_gene: -
j_gene: TRBJ2-2
v_gene: TRBV19
CDR3aa: CASSKSTGANTGELFF

d_gene: TRBD2
j_gene: TRBJ2-1
v_gene: TRBV27
CDR3aa: CASSSRLAGGEQFF

d_gene: -
j_gene: TRBJ1-6
v_gene: TRBV6-1
CDR3aa: CASSQPWDSPLHF

d_gene: TRBD2
j_gene: TRBJ2-1
v_gene: TRBV20-1
CDR3aa: CSALRLAGGYEQFF

d_gene: -
j_gene: TRBJ2-1
v_gene: TRBV3-1
CDR3aa: CASSQVWSSYNEQFF

d_gene: -
j_gene: TRBJ2-1
v_gene: TRBV6-8
CDR3aa: CASSYSFNEQFF

d_gene: -
j_gene: TRBJ2-3
v_gene: TRBV28
CDR3aa: CASSDQTTSTDTQYF

d_gene: TRBD2
j_gene: TRBJ2-1
v_gene: TRBV28
CDR3aa: CASSSRASGSYNEQFF

d_gene: -
j_gene: TRBJ2-4
v_gene: TRBV10-3
CDR3aa: CAISESEVGSRTIQYF

d_gene: -
j_gene: TRBJ1-5
v_gene: TRBV15
CDR3aa: CATSRRGNSNQPQHF

d_gene: -
j_gene: TRBJ2-1
v_gene: TRBV20-1
CDR3aa: CSASLRENSYNEQFF

d_gene: -
j_gene: TRBJ2-7
v_gene: TRBV20-1
CDR3aa: CSASGGTGDYEQYF

d_gene: TRBD1
j_gene: TRBJ2-7
v_gene: TRBV28
CDR3aa: CASSPPTGFPYEQYF

d_gene: -
j_gene: TRBJ2-6
v_gene: TRBV28
CDR3aa: CASSSPPGAGANVLTF

d_gene: TRBD2
j_gene: TRBJ2-7
v_gene: TRBV7-2
CDR3aa: CASSFSGTFYEQYF

d_gene: -
j_gene: TRBJ2-5
v_gene: TRBV29-1
CDR3aa: CSVEDHGSQATQYF

d_gene: -
j_gene: TRBJ2-5
v_gene: TRBV24-1
CDR3aa: CATSDLSPPGTQYF

d_gene: TRBD1
j_gene: TRBJ2-7
v_gene: TRBV7-9
CDR3aa: CASSPLTGGEEQYF

d_gene: TRBD2
j_gene: TRBJ2-6
v_gene: TRBV7-8
CDR3aa: CASSLRLAPSGANVLTF

d_gene: TRBD2
j_gene: TRBJ2-3
v_gene: TRBV20-1
CDR3aa: CSANHGLAGWGDTQYF

d_gene: -
j_gene: TRBJ2-1
v_gene: TRBV7-8
CDR3aa: CASKGTPSHNEQFF

d_gene: -
j_gene: TRBJ2-7
v_gene: TRBV10-3
CDR3aa: CAISADFKVQGGYEQYF

d_gene: -
j_gene: TRBJ2-1
v_gene: TRBV7-2
CDR3aa: CASSLGWANEQFF

d_gene: TRBD1
j_gene: TRBJ1-3
v_gene: TRBV10-3
CDR3aa: CAIRTGQGGNTIYF

d_gene: -
j_gene: TRBJ2-7
v_gene: TRBV3-1
CDR3aa: CASSRDRRGFSYEQYF

d_gene: -
j_gene: TRBJ2-7
v_gene: TRBV5-1
CDR3aa: CANSQGSYEQYF

d_gene: -
j_gene: TRBJ1-6
v_gene: TRBV6-1
CDR3aa: CASSEAQGLRSPLHF

d_gene: -
j_gene: TRBJ2-5
v_gene: TRBV7-9
CDR3aa: CASSFSGPEETQYF

d_gene: TRBD1
j_gene: TRBJ1-5
v_gene: TRBV19
CDR3aa: CASSFGTGLLQPQHF

d_gene: -
j_gene: TRBJ1-1
v_gene: TRBV30
CDR3aa: CAWSEGSRGRNTEAFF

d_gene: TRBD1
j_gene: TRBJ2-7
v_gene: TRBV24-1
CDR3aa: CATSDLGDSHYEQYF

d_gene: TRBD2
j_gene: TRBJ2-7
v_gene: TRBV29-1
CDR3aa: CSAIAGTYEQYF

d_gene: TRBD2
j_gene: TRBJ2-3
v_gene: TRBV9
CDR3aa: CASSAGASGSWGTDTQYF

d_gene: -
j_gene: TRBJ1-1
v_gene: TRBV6-1
CDR3aa: CASSENHQGKNTEAFF

d_gene: -
j_gene: TRBJ1-1
v_gene: TRBV7-2
CDR3aa: CASSLVGAENTEAFF

d_gene: -
j_gene: TRBJ1-5
v_gene: TRBV10-1
CDR3aa: CTRSLLRAKGGNQPQHF

d_gene: -
j_gene: TRBJ1-3
v_gene: TRBV9
CDR3aa: CASSPSGVRSGNTIYF

d_gene: -
j_gene: TRBJ1-5
v_gene: TRBV27
CDR3aa: CASSSRLAGGPQHF

d_gene: -
j_gene: TRBJ2-7
v_gene: TRBV28
CDR3aa: CASRTGTRYEQYF

d_gene: -
j_gene: TRBJ1-3
v_gene: TRBV3-1
CDR3aa: CASSPLRRGAGGNTIYF

d_gene: -
j_gene: TRBJ2-7
v_gene: TRBV7-3
CDR3aa: CASSASGGYEQYF

d_gene: TRBD2
j_gene: TRBJ2-1
v_gene: TRBV10-3
CDR3aa: CAISRLAGTFDEQFF

d_gene: TRBD1
j_gene: TRBJ1-1
v_gene: TRBV18
CDR3aa: CASSPLQGAENTEAFF

d_gene: -
j_gene: TRBJ2-2
v_gene: TRBV20-1
CDR3aa: CSARNYYTGELFF

d_gene: -
j_gene: TRBJ1-2
v_gene: TRBV3-1
CDR3aa: CASSQQGNSGYTF

d_gene: TRBD2
j_gene: TRBJ2-5
v_gene: TRBV20-1
CDR3aa: CSATPGLAGIQETQYF

d_gene: -
j_gene: TRBJ2-1
v_gene: TRBV7-3
CDR3aa: CASSSVGGADNEQFF

d_gene: TRBD1
j_gene: TRBJ1-1
v_gene: TRBV18
CDR3aa: CASSSQGMNTEAFF

d_gene: -
j_gene: TRBJ1-2
v_gene: TRBV28
CDR3aa: CASRVLGRTDYTF

d_gene: -
j_gene: TRBJ2-5
v_gene: TRBV6-1
CDR3aa: CATIRATRLQETQYF

d_gene: -
j_gene: TRBJ2-2
v_gene: TRBV7-2
CDR3aa: CASSLGGHGELFF

d_gene: -
j_gene: TRBJ1-1
v_gene: TRBV27
CDR3aa: CASSIRGGGTEAFF